This TCR beta chain comes out of a study of CD8+ T cells in alopecia areata. The study, taken as a whole, reports: Lesional scalp, notably in alopecia totalis/universalis, had clonality above that of normal scalp.

With respect to this clone: Its target is not known.

The treatment: oral pan-JAK inhibitor, 5-10 mg twice daily. TCR sequencing used cDNA made by reverse transcription of extracted RNA. The assay was immunoSEQ multiplex PCR, and TCRdb's table has in-frame clones only and misses some. The sample lists fewer than 150,000 clones; less than 60% were seen once. V was shortened by 7 bases and J by 6 bases, with 22 bases between the two germline ends. The CDR3 is 14 amino acids. CDR1 and CDR2 (germline): GTSNPN, SVGIG (reference sequence). The material was CD4+ T cells sorted from blood, obtained at week 24, from a patient treated with tofacitinib. The sequence was obtained from a human donor with alopecia areata. The J gene is TRBJ2-7, the V gene TRBV30, with D perhaps matching TRBD1 or TRBD2 (5 bases each). The CDR3 spells CALWDHEKGFEQYF. For the CDR3, the DNA is TGTGCCTTATGGGACCACGAGAAGGGCTTCGAGCAGTACTTC.